This T cell receptor beta chain was sequenced for a study of monozygotic twins with inflammatory bowel disease. No DNA is given; TCRdb re-called the 5' RACE reads and lists each CDR3 protein once. The sample's table shows around 380,000 distinct CDR3 sequences. Collection of an approximately 2.5 ml blood sample took place per donor. Findings of the study overall: IBD patients had lower TCRbeta diversity (inverse Simpson) than healthy co-twins.

Note on this clonotype: The antigen remains unidentified.

Germline CDR1 is MNHNS and CDR2 is SASEGT. CDR3 size: 20 residues. The sequencing input was blood. This clonotype was obtained from a human donor with ulcerative colitis or Crohn's disease, or a healthy co-twin of an affected twin (not recorded which). V is TRBV6-1 and J is TRBJ1-1; the TCRdb call, TRBD1, lacks DNA for checking. The CDR3 loop is CASSEDRPTSYSNGNTEAFF.